This entry concerns a single T cell receptor (beta chain). The antigen remains unidentified. The sample is drawn from a study of T cells in Graves' hyperthyroidism and ophthalmopathy. Broader study findings: Most expanded thyroid clonotypes above 0.001 recurred in blood.

The TCR beta CDR3 regions underwent amplification using RNA transcripts as the source. TCR CDR3 underwent first-round RT-PCR with the HTBI primer set. TCRdb recomputed calls from the multiplex PCR reads with MiXCR, one row per CDR3 protein. The sample lists roughly 300,000 distinct CDR3 sequences, about 25% occurring once. Trimming removed 0 bases from V and 0 bases from J; junction bases left unmatched: 5. The CDR3 totals 16 residues. Per germline, CDR1 MDHEN and CDR2 SYDVKM. The gene calls are TRBV28 and TRBJ2-7, with 7 nucleotides matching TRBD2. This clonotype originated in a man aged 40-49 years with Graves' hyperthyroidism that later progressed to Graves' ophthalmopathy. The specimen sequenced was blood. CDR3 DNA: TGTGCCAGCAGTTTATGGGAGAGGACTAGCTCCTACGAGCAGTACTTC. This encodes CASSLWERTSSYEQYF.